The 21 T cell receptor beta chains presented below share a single source sample, sequenced in a study of T cells after yellow fever vaccination. Using its own MiXCR run on the 5' RACE reads, TCRdb lists one record per CDR3 protein. The sample includes 500,000 to 550,000 distinct CDR3 sequences, about a fifth of them seen just once. This material consisted of PBMCs, taken roughly 20 days after the first yellow fever vaccination. All receptors derive from a man aged 18 to 30 who received the YFV17D yellow fever vaccine.

This rearrangement joins TRBV6-5 to TRBJ2-7; 10 bases agree with TRBD1. The CDR3 spans 15 residues. CDR1 MNHEY and CDR2 SVGAGI come from the germline V gene. Losses at the gene ends were 4 bases for V and 6 bases for J; bases not matched to a gene: 9. CDR3 sequence reads: CASSSGTGVVGEQYV. The CDR3 nucleotides are TGTGCCAGCAGTTCCGGGACAGGGGTCGTCGGCGAGCAGTACGTC.

The chain links TRBV30 to TRBJ2-7; D is perhaps TRBD1 (6 bases). CDR3 size: 14 residues. Trimming stripped 1 base from V and 5 bases from J, with 15 bases between. From germline, CDR1 is GTSNPN and CDR2 SVGIG (reference sequence). Here the CDR3 DNA reads TGTGCCTGGAGTGACCTAACAGGGATCCACGAGCAGTACTTC. Translation gives CAWSDLTGIHEQYF.

This clonotype showed up just a few times. The chain employs TRBV25-1 and TRBJ2-7, with 7 bases that match TRBD1. The germline CDR1 and CDR2 sequences are MGHDK and SYGVNS. The CDR3 has 13 residues. V lost 7 bases to trimming and J lost 3 bases; unmatched junction nucleotides: 6. CDR3 sequence: CASTRQGLYEQYF. CDR3 sequence (DNA): TGTGCCAGCACCCGACAGGGCCTCTACGAGCAGTACTTC.

This clonotype was seen a handful of times. The chain is built from TRBV29-1 and TRBJ1-1, with D possibly matching TRBD1 (6 bases). The V and J ends lost 7 bases and 5 bases respectively, with 14 bases between them. CDR1 and CDR2 from the germline V gene are SQVTM and ANQGSEA. CDR3 length: 12 residues. The CDR3 spells CSAKQGRTEAFF. The CDR3 DNA reads as TGCAGCGCGAAACAGGGTAGAACTGAAGCTTTCTTT.

The CDR3, as DNA: TGTGCCAGCAGCCGAGGACAGGGGTCGAACACTGAAGCTTTCTTT. The encoded protein is CASSRGQGSNTEAFF. The chain recombines TRBV6-2 or TRBV6-3 with TRBJ1-1, with TRBD1 identical over 9 bases. CDR3 size: 15 residues. V gave up 6 bases and J gave up 1 base; unmatched junction bases: 6. CDR1 and CDR2 (germline): MNHEY, SVGEGT.

J is TRBJ1-1 and V is TRBV5-1, with D perhaps TRBD1 (5 bases). The CDR3 covers 15 residues. Trimming left V 4 bases short and J 5 bases short, with 18 bases between. In germline, CDR1 is SGHRS, CDR2 YFSETQ. In nucleotides, the CDR3 is TGCGCCAGCAGCCGACACGAGCAGGGCGCGACTGAAGCTTTCTTT. Amino acid sequence: CASSRHEQGATEAFF.

The genes are TRBV6-5 and TRBJ2-3, with TRBD1 matching 9 bases. The germline gives CDR1 MNHEY, CDR2 SVGAGI. V was pared by 4 bases and J by 6 bases, with 5 bases of the junction left unmatched. The CDR3 runs 14 residues. The CDR3 bases are TGTGCCAGCAGTTGGACAGGGGACATCGATACGCAGTATTTT. It translates to CASSWTGDIDTQYF.

V usage is TRBV4-2 and J usage is TRBJ2-2; TRBD2 agrees at 8 bases. J gave up 0 bases and V 0 bases, and 6 bases lay outside the gene matches. CDR1 and CDR2 (germline): LGHNA, YNFKEQ. There are 18 residues in the CDR3. The DNA for the CDR3 is TGTGCCAGCAGCCAAGAGCTAGCGGGCTACACGAACACCGGGGAGCTGTTTTTT. Protein: CASSQELAGYTNTGELFF.

This clonotype has more than one count but fewer than ten. This chain connects TRBV11-2 to TRBJ2-3; 12 nucleotides line up with TRBD2. The CDR3 contains 15 residues. Trimming took 6 bases from V and 4 from J; bases not matched to a gene: 5. CDR1 SGHAT and CDR2 FQNNGV come from the germline V gene. The CDR3 coding sequence is TGTGCCAGCAGACCTAGCGGGGGGGCTCCAGATACGCAGTATTTT. It encodes CASRPSGGAPDTQYF.

The DNA for the CDR3 is TGCAGTGCTTGGGGGGGGAGTAATGAAAAACTGTTTTTT. As protein: CSAWGGSNEKLFF. The J gene is TRBJ1-4, the V gene TRBV20-1; D possibly corresponds to TRBD1 (5 bases). Germline V lookup: CDR1 DFQATT, CDR2 SNEGSKA (reference sequence). The CDR3 is 13 amino acids. V was shortened by 5 bases and J by 4 bases, with 11 bases between the two germline ends.

This chain connects TRBV27 to TRBJ2-2; D is undetermined. The CDR3 runs 16 residues. V lost 7 bases and J 0 bases, leaving 15 bases between the germline ends. Germline V gene lookup returns CDR1 MNHEY and CDR2 SMNVEV (reference sequence). CDR3 nucleotide sequence: TGTGCCAGCACCACCTCCTACCGTGCGAACACCGGGGAGCTGTTTTTT. It codes for CASTTSYRANTGELFF.

There are a few counts of this clonotype. The gene calls are TRBV19 and TRBJ2-5; 9 nucleotides match TRBD2. There are 17 residues in the CDR3. V lost 6 bases to trimming and J lost 1 base; unmatched junction nucleotides: 12. The germline CDR1 and CDR2 sequences are LNHDA and SQIVND (reference sequence). In DNA, the CDR3 is TGTGCCAGTAGCCGAACGGCTAGCGGGACGTTCCAAGAGACCCAGTACTTC. The encoded protein is CASSRTASGTFQETQYF.

The chain employs TRBV7-3 and TRBJ2-3; no clear D gene. This CDR3 is 15 amino acids long. Germline CDR1 reads SGHTA; CDR2 reads FQGTGA. The V gene lost 5 bases and the J gene lost 2 bases, with 14 bases spanning the gap. CDR3 loop: CASSPTRALTDTQYF. The CDR3 DNA sequence: TGTGCCAGCAGCCCAACAAGGGCGCTCACAGATACGCAGTATTTT.

This clonotype has a count of ten or more. The rearrangement uses TRBV14 and TRBJ2-1; 7 bases map to TRBD2. J lost 1 base, V lost 8 bases, and 5 bases had no gene match. The germline V gene has CDR1 SGHDN and CDR2 FVKESK. The CDR3 totals 14 residues. CDR3 amino acids: CASGGVESYNEQFF. The DNA for the CDR3 is TGTGCCAGCGGGGGGGTGGAATCCTACAATGAGCAGTTCTTC.

The chain carries TRBV18 and TRBJ1-4; no reliable D call. Trimming left V 3 bases short and J 8 bases short, with 13 bases between. Germline V gene data show CDR1 as KGHSH and CDR2 as LQKENI. This CDR3 is 14 amino acids long. CDR3 sequence (DNA): TGTGCCAGCTCACCGAGCACCGACCCCGAAAAACTGTTTTTT. It yields the protein CASSPSTDPEKLFF.

The chain employs TRBV20-1 and TRBJ2-1; D possibly corresponds to TRBD1 (6 bases). Trimming removed 5 bases from V and 6 bases from J, with 17 bases in between. From germline, CDR1 is DFQATT and CDR2 SNEGSKA (reference sequence). The CDR3 loop spans 14 amino acids. The DNA of the CDR3 is TGCAGTGCTGGGAGAAGGGGGAGTGTCAATGAGCAGTTCTTC. Translated: CSAGRRGSVNEQFF.

The V and J genes are TRBV6-2 or TRBV6-3 and TRBJ2-1, with 7 bases identical to TRBD2. CDR1 and CDR2 from the germline V gene are MNHEY and SVGEGT. The CDR3 runs to 14 residues. Germline trimming cut 2 bases from V and 6 bases from J; bases unmatched to any gene: 4. The CDR3 bases are TGTGCCAGCAGTTACCAGGGACTAATCAATGAGCAGTTCTTC. Protein sequence: CASSYQGLINEQFF.

This clonotype was counted a few times. The V and J genes are TRBV4-3 and TRBJ1-1; D is possibly TRBD1 (6 bases). This CDR3 has 14 amino acids. V lost 6 bases and J lost 6, with 17 bases in between. Per the germline V gene, CDR1 is LGHNA and CDR2 is YSLEER. This chain's CDR3 is CASRIQGTSAEAFF. In DNA, the CDR3 is TGCGCCAGCAGGATACAGGGAACATCGGCTGAAGCTTTCTTT.

The V call is TRBV29-1, the J call TRBJ2-1; tentative D call: TRBD1 (6 bases). V was cut by 4 bases and J by 4 bases, with 14 bases left in between. The germline gives CDR1 SQVTM, CDR2 ANQGSEA. The length of the CDR3 is 14 residues. CDR3 in DNA: TGCAGCGTTGGGCAGGGGCGATTATACAATGAGCAGTTCTTC. This gives the protein CSVGQGRLYNEQFF.

The CDR3 reads CSAPGRPGGSPNEQFF. CDR3 bases: TGCAGTGCTCCTGGCCGCCCAGGGGGTTCCCCCAATGAGCAGTTCTTC. V gene TRBV20-1 combines with J gene TRBJ2-1; 7 bases are a match to TRBD1. Germline CDR1 is DFQATT and CDR2 is SNEGSKA (reference sequence). The CDR3 consists of 16 residues. Unmatched junction bases numbered 16, after V lost 5 bases and J lost 6 bases.

The rearrangement joins TRBV24-1 to TRBJ2-3; TRBD2 matches at 11 bases. Germline V gives CDR1 KGHDR, CDR2 SFDVKD. This CDR3 has 13 residues. J lost 3 bases, V lost 10 bases, and 2 bases had no gene match. The DNA for the CDR3 is TGTGCCACGCTAGCGGGGGGAACAGATACGCAGTATTTT. This translates into CATLAGGTDTQYF.